Listed here is a single T cell receptor beta chain. Its antigen is still unknown. Collection occurred without any documented infections or immune events in donors. Libraries were prepared by immunoSEQ multiplex PCR; TCRdb keeps only in-frame clonotypes and omits some of them. The sample shows fewer than 130,000 clones, more than 85% of them seen only once. The sample originates from a study of identifying expanded T cells in peripheral blood. Notes on the study in general: Over two and four weeks, about 17 and 20 clones changed, versus around 1.3 between replicates. Clone count variance between roughly 2-week samples rose with total template count.

This sequence originates from a person aged 18 to 75 in good health. The specimen sequenced was blood.

This chain's CDR3 is CASSLQTGQWETQYF. In DNA form, the CDR3 reads TGTGCCAGCAGTTTACAGACAGGGCAGTGGGAGACCCAGTACTTC. The chain is built from TRBV27 and TRBJ2-5, with TRBD1 matching 7 bases. With 2 bases clipped from V and 5 bases from J, the junction kept 8 bases outside the gene matches. The CDR3 extends over 15 amino acids. Per the germline V gene, CDR1 is MNHEY and CDR2 is SMNVEV (reference sequence).